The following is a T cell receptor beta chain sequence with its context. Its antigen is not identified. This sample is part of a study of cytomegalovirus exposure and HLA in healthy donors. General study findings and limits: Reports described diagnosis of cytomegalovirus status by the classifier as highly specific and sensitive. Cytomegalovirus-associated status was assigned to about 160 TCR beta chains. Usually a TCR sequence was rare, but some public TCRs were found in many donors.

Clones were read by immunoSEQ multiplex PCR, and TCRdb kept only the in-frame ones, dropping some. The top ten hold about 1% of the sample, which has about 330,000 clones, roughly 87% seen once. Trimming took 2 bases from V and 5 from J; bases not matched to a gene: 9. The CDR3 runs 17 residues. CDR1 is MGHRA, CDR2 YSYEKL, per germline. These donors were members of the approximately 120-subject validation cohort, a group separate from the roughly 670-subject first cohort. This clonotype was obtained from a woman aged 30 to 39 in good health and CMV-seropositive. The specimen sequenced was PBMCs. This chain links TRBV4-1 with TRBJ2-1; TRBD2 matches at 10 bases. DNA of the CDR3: TGCGCCAGCAGCCAACTCCGGGAACTAGCGGGGCACAATGAGCAGTTCTTC. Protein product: CASSQLRELAGHNEQFF.